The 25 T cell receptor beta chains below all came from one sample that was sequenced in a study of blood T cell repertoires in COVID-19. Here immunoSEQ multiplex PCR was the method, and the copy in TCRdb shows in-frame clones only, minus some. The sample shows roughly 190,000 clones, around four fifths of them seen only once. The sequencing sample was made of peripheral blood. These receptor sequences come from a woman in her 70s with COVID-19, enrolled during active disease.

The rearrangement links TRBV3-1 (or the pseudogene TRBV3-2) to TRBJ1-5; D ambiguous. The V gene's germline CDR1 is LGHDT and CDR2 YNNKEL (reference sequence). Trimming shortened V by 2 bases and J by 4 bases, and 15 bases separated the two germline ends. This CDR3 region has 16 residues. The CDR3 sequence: CASSQTSDGINQPQHF. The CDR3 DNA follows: TGTGCCAGCAGCCAAACCTCAGACGGGATTAATCAGCCCCAGCATTTT.

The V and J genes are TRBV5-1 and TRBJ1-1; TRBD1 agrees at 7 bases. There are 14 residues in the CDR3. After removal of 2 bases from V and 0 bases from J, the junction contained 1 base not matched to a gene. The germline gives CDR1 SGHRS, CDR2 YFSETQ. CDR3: CASSFGTVNTEAFF. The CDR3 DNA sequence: TGCGCCAGCAGCTTCGGGACAGTGAACACTGAAGCTTTCTTT.

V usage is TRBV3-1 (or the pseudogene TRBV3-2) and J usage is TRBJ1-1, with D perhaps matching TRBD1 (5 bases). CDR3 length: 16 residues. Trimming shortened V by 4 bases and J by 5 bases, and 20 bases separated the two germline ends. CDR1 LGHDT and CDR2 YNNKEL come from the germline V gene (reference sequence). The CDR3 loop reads CASSRPRSGLGTEAFF. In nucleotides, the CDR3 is TGTGCCAGCAGCCGACCCCGGTCAGGGTTAGGTACTGAAGCTTTCTTT.

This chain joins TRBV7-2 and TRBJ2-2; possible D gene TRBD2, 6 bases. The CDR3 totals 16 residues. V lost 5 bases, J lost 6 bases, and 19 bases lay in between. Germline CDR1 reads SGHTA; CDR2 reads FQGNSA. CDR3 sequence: CASSNGRGTSPGELFF. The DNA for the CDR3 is TGTGCCAGCAGCAACGGACGGGGGACCTCGCCCGGGGAGCTGTTTTTT.

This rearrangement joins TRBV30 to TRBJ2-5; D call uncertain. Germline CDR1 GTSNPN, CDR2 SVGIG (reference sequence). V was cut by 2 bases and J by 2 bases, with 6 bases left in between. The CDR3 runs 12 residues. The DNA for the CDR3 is TGTGCCTGGAGTCGACAACAAGAGACCCAGTACTTC. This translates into CAWSRQQETQYF.

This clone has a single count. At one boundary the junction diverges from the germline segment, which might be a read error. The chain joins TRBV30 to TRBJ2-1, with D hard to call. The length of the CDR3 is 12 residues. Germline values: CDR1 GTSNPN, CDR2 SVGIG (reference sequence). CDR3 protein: CAWSVRGTGWIF. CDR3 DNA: TGTGCCTGGAGTGTACGAGGCACCGGGTGGATCTTC.

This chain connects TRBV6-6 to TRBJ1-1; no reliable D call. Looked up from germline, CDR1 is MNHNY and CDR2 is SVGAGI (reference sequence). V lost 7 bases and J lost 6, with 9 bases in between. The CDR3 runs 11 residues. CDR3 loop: CASKFESEAFF. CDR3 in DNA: TGTGCCAGCAAGTTTGAGTCTGAAGCTTTCTTT.

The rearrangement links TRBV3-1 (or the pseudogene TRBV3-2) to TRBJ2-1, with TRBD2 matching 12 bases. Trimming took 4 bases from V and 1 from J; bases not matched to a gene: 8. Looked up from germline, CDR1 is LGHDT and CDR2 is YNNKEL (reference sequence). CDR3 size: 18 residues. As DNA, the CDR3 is TGTGCCAGCAGCCCAACCCTAGCGGGAGGGAAATCCTACAATGAGCAGTTCTTC. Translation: CASSPTLAGGKSYNEQFF.

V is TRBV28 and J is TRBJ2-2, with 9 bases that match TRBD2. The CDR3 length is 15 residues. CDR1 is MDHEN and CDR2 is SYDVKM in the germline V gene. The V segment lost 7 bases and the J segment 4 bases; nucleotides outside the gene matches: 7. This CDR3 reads CASKASGKGTGELFF. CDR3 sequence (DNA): TGTGCCAGCAAGGCTAGCGGGAAGGGCACCGGGGAGCTGTTTTTT.

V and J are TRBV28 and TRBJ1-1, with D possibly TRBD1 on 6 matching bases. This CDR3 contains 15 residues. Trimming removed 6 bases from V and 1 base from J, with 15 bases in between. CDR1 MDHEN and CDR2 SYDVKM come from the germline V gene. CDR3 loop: CASSPPGTTNTEAFF. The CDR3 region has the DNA TGTGCCAGCAGCCCTCCCGGGACAACGAACACTGAAGCTTTCTTT.

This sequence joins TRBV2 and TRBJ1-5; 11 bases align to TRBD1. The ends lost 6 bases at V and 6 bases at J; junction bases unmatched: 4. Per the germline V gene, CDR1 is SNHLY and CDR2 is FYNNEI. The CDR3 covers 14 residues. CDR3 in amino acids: CASRGTGGSQPQHF. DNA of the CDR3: TGTGCCAGCAGGGGGACAGGGGGAAGTCAGCCCCAGCATTTT.

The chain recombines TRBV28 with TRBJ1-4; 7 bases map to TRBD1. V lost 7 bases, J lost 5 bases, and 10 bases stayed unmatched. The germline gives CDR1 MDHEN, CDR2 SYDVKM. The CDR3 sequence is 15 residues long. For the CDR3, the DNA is TGTGCCAGCATCTCACCGGGACAGCCAAATGAAAAACTGTTTTTT. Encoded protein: CASISPGQPNEKLFF.

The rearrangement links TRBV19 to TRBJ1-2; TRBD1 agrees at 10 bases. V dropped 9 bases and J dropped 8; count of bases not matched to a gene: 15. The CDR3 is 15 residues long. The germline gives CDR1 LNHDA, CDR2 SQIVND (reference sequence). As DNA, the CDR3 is TGTGCCAGCCACGGGACAGGGGTTATTGTATTCGGCTACACCTTC. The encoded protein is CASHGTGVIVFGYTF. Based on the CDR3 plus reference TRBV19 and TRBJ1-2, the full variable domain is DGGITQSPKYLFRKEGQNVTLSCEQNLNHDAMYWYRQDPGQGLRLIYYSQIVNDFQKGDIAEGYSVSREKKESFPLTVTSAQKNPTAFYLCASHGTGVIVFGYTFGSGTRLTVV.

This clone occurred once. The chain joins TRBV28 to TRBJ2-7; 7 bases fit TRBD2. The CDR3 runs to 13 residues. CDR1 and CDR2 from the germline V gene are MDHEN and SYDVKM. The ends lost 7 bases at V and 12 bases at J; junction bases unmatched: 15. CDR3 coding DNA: TGTGCCAGCACCGGGGCGGGAGCCCCCCGAAGGTACTTC. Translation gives CASTGAGAPRRYF.

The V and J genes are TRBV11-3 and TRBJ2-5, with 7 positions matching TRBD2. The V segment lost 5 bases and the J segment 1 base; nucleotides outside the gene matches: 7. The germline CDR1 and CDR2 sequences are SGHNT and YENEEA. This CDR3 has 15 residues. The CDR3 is CASSPGLAVQETQYF. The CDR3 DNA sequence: TGTGCCAGCAGCCCCGGGCTAGCGGTCCAAGAGACCCAGTACTTC. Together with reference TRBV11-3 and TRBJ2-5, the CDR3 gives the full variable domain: EAGVVQSPRYKIIEKKQPVAFWCNPISGHNTLYWYLQNLGQGPELLIRYENEEAVDDSQLPKDRFSAERLKGVDSTLKIQPAELGDSAVYLCASSPGLAVQETQYFGPGTRLLVL.

The CDR3 DNA follows: TGTGCCAGCAGCCTCGGGGACACGACTAATGAAAAACTGTTTTTT. Protein product: CASSLGDTTNEKLFF. This chain uses TRBV7-9 with TRBJ1-4; weak D call: TRBD1 (6 bases). Germline-derived CDR1 and CDR2 are SEHNR and FQNEAQ (reference sequence). V lost 5 bases, J lost 2 bases, and 12 bases lay in between. The CDR3 covers 15 residues.

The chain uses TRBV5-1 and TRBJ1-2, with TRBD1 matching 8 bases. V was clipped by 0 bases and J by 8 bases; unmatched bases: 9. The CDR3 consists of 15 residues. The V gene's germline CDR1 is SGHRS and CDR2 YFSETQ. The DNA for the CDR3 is TGCGCCAGCAGCTTGGAGTCAGGGGGCGGCGTGGGCTACACCTTC. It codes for CASSLESGGGVGYTF.

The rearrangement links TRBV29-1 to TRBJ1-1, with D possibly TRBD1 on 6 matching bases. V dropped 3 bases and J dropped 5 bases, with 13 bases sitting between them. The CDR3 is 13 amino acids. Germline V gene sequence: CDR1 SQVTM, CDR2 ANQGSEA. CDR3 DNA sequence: TGCAGCGTTGACCCAGGGGTAGTAACTGAAGCTTTCTTT. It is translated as CSVDPGVVTEAFF. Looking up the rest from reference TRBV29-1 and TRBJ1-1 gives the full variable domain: SAVISQKPSRDICQRGTSLTIQCQVDSQVTMMFWYRQQPGQSLTLIATANQGSEATYESGFVIDKFPISRPNLTFSTLTVSNMSPEDSSIYLCSVDPGVVTEAFFGQGTRLTVV.

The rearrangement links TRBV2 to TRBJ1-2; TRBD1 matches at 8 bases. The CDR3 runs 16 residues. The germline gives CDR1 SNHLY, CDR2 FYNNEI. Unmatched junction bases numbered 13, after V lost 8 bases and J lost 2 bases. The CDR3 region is CASGKAAGGFNYGYTF. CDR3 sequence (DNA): TGTGCCAGCGGGAAGGCGGCAGGGGGCTTCAACTATGGCTACACCTTC.

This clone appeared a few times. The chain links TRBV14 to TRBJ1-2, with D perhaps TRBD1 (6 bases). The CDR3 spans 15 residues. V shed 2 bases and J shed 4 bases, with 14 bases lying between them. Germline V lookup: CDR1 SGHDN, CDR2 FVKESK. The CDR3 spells CASSQLQAGAYGYTF. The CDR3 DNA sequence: TGTGCCAGCAGCCAATTGCAGGCGGGGGCCTATGGCTACACCTTC.

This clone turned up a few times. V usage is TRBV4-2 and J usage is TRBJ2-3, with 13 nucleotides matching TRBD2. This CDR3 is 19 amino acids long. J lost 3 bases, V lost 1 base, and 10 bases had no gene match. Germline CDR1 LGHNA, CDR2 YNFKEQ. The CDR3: CASSQASLVTSGGTDTQYF. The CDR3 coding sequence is TGTGCCAGCAGCCAAGCCTCACTCGTGACTAGCGGGGGGACAGATACGCAGTATTTT.

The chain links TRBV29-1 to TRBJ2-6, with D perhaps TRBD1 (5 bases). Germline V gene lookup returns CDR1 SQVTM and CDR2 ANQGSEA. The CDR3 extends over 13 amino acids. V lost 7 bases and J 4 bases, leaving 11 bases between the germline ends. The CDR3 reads CSAAGWGANVLTF. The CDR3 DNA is TGCAGCGCGGCAGGGTGGGGGGCCAACGTCCTGACTTTC.

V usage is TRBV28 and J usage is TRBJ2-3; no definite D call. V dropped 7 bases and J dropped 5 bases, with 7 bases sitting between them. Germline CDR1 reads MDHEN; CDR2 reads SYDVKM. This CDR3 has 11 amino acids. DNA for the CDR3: TGTGCCAGCAAAGAGGAAGATACGCAGTATTTT. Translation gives CASKEEDTQYF.

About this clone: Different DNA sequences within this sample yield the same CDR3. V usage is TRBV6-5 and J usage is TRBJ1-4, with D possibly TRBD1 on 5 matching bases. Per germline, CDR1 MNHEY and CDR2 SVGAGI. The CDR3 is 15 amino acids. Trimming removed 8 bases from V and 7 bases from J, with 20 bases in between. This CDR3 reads CASGDYQHRGEKLFF. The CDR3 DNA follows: TGTGCCAGCGGGGACTACCAACATCGCGGTGAAAAACTGTTTTTT.

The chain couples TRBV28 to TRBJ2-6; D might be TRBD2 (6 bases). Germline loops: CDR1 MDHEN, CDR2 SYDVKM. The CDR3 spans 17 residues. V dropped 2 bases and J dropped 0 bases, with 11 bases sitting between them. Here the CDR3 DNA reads TGTGCCAGCAGTTTAAGGCAGGGAGGCTCTGGGGCCAACGTCCTGACTTTC. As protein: CASSLRQGGSGANVLTF.